The source of this T cell receptor (beta chain) is a study of cytomegalovirus exposure and HLA in healthy donors. Points from the study as a whole: CMV antigen specificity of a few CMV-associated chains was confirmed in vitro.

V lost 0 bases and J lost 6, with 6 bases in between. The CDR3 consists of 12 residues. The germline CDR1 and CDR2 sequences are SGHNT and YYREEE (reference sequence). Concerning this clone: Its antigen is unknown.

Donors were drawn from the approximately 120-subject validation cohort, separate from the approximately 670-subject first cohort. Method: immunoSEQ multiplex PCR; TCRdb's copy keeps in-frame clones and lacks some. The repertoire holds 150,000 to 200,000 clones, with roughly 82% as singletons. This TCR came from a woman under 30 in good health and CMV-seronegative. Sequencing was performed on PBMCs. The chain uses TRBV5-4 and TRBJ1-1; D gene uncertain. DNA for the CDR3: TGTGCCAGCAGCTTGGATGGCCCTGAAGCTTTCTTT. Its protein is CASSLDGPEAFF.